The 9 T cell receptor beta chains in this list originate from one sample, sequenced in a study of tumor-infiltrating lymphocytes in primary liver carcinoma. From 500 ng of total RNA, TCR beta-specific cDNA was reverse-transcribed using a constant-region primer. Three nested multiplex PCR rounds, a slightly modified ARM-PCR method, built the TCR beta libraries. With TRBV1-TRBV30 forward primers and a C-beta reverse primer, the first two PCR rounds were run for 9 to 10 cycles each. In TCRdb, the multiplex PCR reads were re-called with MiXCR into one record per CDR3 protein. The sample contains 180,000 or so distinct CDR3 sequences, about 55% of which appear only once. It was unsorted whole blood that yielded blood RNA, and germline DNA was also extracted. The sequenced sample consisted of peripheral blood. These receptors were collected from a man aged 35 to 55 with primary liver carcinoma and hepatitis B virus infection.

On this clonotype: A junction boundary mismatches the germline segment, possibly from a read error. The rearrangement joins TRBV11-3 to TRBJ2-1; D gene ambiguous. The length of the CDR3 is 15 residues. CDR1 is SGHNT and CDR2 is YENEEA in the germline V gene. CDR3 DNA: TGTGCCAGCAACATGTCTGGTCTAGGGCCCAATGAACAGTTCTTC. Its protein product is CASNMSGLGPNEQFF.

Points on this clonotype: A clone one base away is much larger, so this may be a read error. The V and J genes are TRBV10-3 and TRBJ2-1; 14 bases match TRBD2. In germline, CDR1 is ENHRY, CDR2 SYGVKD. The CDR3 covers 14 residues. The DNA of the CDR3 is TGTGCGAATGGGGGACTAGCGGGAGATTATGAGCAGTTCTTC. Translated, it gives CANGGLAGDYEQFF.

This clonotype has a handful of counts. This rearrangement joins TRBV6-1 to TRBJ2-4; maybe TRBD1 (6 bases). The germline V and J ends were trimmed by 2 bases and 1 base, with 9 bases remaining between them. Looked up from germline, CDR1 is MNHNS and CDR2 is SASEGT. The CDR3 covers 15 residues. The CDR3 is CASSEQGSAKNIQYF. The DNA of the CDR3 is TGTGCCAGCAGTGAACAGGGGTCGGCCAAAAACATTCAGTACTTC.

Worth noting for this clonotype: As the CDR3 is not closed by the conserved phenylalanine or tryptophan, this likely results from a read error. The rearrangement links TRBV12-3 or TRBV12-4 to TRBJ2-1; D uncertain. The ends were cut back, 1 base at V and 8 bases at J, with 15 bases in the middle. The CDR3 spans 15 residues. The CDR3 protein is CASSLGQVPLYEQFL. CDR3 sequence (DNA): TGTGCCAGCAGTTTAGGGCAGGTCCCACTTTATGAGCAGTTCTTA.

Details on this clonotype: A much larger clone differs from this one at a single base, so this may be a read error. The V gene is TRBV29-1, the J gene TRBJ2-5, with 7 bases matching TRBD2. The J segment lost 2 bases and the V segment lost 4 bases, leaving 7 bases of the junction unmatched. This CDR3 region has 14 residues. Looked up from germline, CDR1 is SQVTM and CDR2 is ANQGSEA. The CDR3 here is CSVAGLTEQETQYF. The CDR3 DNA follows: TGCAGCGTTGCGGGACTAACGGAACAAGAGACCCAGTACTTC.

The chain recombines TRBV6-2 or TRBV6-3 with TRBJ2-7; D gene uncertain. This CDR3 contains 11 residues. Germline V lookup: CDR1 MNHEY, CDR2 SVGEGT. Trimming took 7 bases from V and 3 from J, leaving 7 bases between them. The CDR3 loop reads CASNLLYEQYF. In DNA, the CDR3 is TGTGCCAGCAACTTACTCTACGAGCAGTACTTC.

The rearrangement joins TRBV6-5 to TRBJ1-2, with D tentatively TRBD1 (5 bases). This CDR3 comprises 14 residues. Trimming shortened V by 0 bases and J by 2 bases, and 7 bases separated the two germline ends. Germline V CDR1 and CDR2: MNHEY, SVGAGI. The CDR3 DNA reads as TGTGCCAGCAGTTACTCGGGGGAGAACTATGGCTACACCTTC. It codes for CASSYSGENYGYTF.

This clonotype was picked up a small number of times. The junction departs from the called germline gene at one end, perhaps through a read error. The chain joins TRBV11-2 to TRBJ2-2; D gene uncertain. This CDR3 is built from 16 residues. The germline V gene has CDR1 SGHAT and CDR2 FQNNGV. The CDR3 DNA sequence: TGTGCCAGCAGCGTAGAAAAGTTCGCGAATACCGGGGAGCTGTTTTTT. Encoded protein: CASSVEKFANTGELFF.

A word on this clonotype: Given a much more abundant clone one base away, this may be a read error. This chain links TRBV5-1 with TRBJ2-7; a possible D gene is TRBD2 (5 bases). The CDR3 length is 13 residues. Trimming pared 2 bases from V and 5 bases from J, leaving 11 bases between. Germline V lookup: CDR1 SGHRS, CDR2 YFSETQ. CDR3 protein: CASSFGMVNEQYF. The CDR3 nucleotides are TGCGCCAGCAGCTTCGGGATGGTGAACGAGCAGTACTTC.